The 27 T cell receptor beta chains below all came from one sample that was sequenced in a study of T cells in localized non-small cell lung cancer. Assay used: immunoSEQ multiplex PCR; TCRdb lists only in-frame clones, some missing. The sample shows 25,000 to 30,000 clones, about 87% of them seen only once. Sequenced here: peripheral blood, sampled before any cancer treatment. Receptor source: a woman aged 18 to 55 with stage I lung adenocarcinoma.

The gene calls are TRBV7-3 and TRBJ2-7; TRBD2 might be the D (5 bases). CDR3 length equals 13 residues. The V gene lost 3 bases and the J gene lost 7 bases, with 13 bases spanning the gap. CDR1 is SGHTA, CDR2 FQGTGA, per germline. CDR3 in DNA: TGTGCCAGCAGCTTCCAGCCGGGCGGGGAGCAGTACTTC. Translating it yields CASSFQPGGEQYF. The full variable domain, its missing parts supplied by reference TRBV7-3 and TRBJ2-7, is GAGVSQTPSNKVTEKGKYVELRCDPISGHTALYWYRQSLGQGPEFLIYFQGTGAADDSGLPNDRFFAVRPEGSVSTLKIQRTERGDSAVYLCASSFQPGGEQYFGPGTRLTVT.

The V call is TRBV6-5, the J call TRBJ1-2; D gene uncertain. V was cut by 0 bases and J by 2 bases, with 10 bases left in between. The CDR3 consists of 15 residues. Germline CDR1 MNHEY, CDR2 SVGAGI. The CDR3 DNA reads TGTGCCAGCAGTTACTCGCGGGGATTCAACTATGGCTACACCTTC. Translation gives CASSYSRGFNYGYTF.

The chain has TRBV5-4 and TRBJ1-2, with TRBD1 matching 8 bases. CDR3 size: 14 residues. The J segment lost 4 bases and the V segment lost 4 bases, leaving 6 bases of the junction unmatched. The germline V gene encodes CDR1 SGHNT and CDR2 YYREEE (reference sequence). This chain's CDR3 is CASSPGQGGYGYTF. The CDR3 DNA follows: TGTGCCAGCAGCCCAGGACAGGGAGGCTATGGCTACACCTTC.

V usage is TRBV5-1 and J usage is TRBJ2-7; D is uncertain. The germline gives CDR1 SGHRS, CDR2 YFSETQ. Trimming shortened V by 3 bases and J by 1 base, and 11 bases separated the two germline ends. The CDR3 runs to 14 residues. The CDR3 is CASSSDTNSYEQYF. The CDR3 nucleotides read TGCGCCAGCAGCTCCGACACGAATTCCTACGAGCAGTACTTC.

J is TRBJ1-4 and V is TRBV7-9; weak D call: TRBD1 (6 bases). Germline CDR1 SEHNR, CDR2 FQNEAQ (reference sequence). Trimming cost V 3 bases and J 7 bases, with 18 bases left between them. This CDR3 has 16 amino acids. The CDR3 DNA follows: TGTGCCAGCAGCTTTGGGGGGGCACGTTCTTCTGAAAAACTGTTTTTT. Protein sequence: CASSFGGARSSEKLFF.

The chain employs TRBV27 and TRBJ2-5, with TRBD2 as a possible D gene (6 bases). This CDR3 has 14 amino acids. Trimming took 6 bases from V and 5 from J, leaving 16 bases between them. The V gene's germline CDR1 is MNHEY and CDR2 SMNVEV (reference sequence). CDR3 region: CASRSMAGLETQYF. For the CDR3, the DNA is TGTGCCAGCAGATCCATGGCGGGATTGGAGACCCAGTACTTC.

V usage is TRBV19 and J usage is TRBJ2-7; D is undetermined. V lost 10 bases to trimming and J lost 0 bases, with 13 bases between them. This CDR3 contains 13 residues. Germline V gene sequence: CDR1 LNHDA, CDR2 SQIVND (reference sequence). CDR3 bases: TGTGCCACCAAGAAAAGGGCCTCCTACGAGCAGTACTTC. Translating it yields CATKKRASYEQYF. Full variable domain (outside the CDR3, taken from reference TRBV19 and TRBJ2-7): DGGITQSPKYLFRKEGQNVTLSCEQNLNHDAMYWYRQDPGQGLRLIYYSQIVNDFQKGDIAEGYSVSREKKESFPLTVTSAQKNPTAFYLCATKKRASYEQYFGPGTRLTVT.

The J gene is TRBJ2-1, the V gene TRBV10-2; perhaps TRBD1 as D (5 bases). The CDR3 covers 15 residues. Germline CDR1 and CDR2: WSHSY and SAAADI. V lost 7 bases, J lost 1 base, and 14 bases lay in between. CDR3 protein: CASNYQGRSYNEQFF. Here the CDR3 DNA reads TGCGCCAGCAACTATCAGGGAAGGTCCTACAATGAGCAGTTCTTC.

This rearrangement joins TRBV5-1 to TRBJ2-1; 9 nucleotides line up with TRBD1. Germline CDR1 reads SGHRS; CDR2 reads YFSETQ. V was pared by 5 bases and J by 4 bases, with 7 bases of the junction left unmatched. The CDR3 runs 15 residues. The CDR3 coding sequence is TGCGCCAGCAGAACCGGACAGGGGCCATACAATGAGCAGTTCTTC. Its translation: CASRTGQGPYNEQFF.

This clone was observed a single time. The chain is built from TRBV7-8 and TRBJ2-7; either TRBD1 or TRBD2 may supply D (6 bases each). The CDR3 totals 16 residues. CDR1 SGHVS and CDR2 FQNEAQ come from the germline V gene. The V end lost 2 bases, the J end lost 3 bases, and 17 bases lay between the germline ends. CDR3 DNA sequence: TGTGCCAGCAGCTTACTTGTGGGGGGCTCGGGCTACGAGCAGTACTTC. This encodes CASSLLVGGSGYEQYF.

The chain links TRBV30 to TRBJ2-7, with 9 bases identical to TRBD1. Unmatched junction bases numbered 5, after V lost 2 bases and J lost 3 bases. Germline V gives CDR1 GTSNPN, CDR2 SVGIG (reference sequence). This CDR3 has 14 amino acids. DNA of the CDR3: TGTGCCTGGAGTAAGGGGACAGGGTTCTACGAGCAGTACTTC. Protein sequence: CAWSKGTGFYEQYF.

The rearrangement joins TRBV20-1 to TRBJ2-1; D call uncertain. CDR1 is DFQATT, CDR2 SNEGSKA, per germline (reference sequence). The CDR3 is 10 amino acids. Trimming removed 6 bases at V and 10 bases at J, with 10 bases between. Written as DNA, the CDR3 is TGCAGTGCAAGACTCGAGGAGCAGTTCTTC. Protein: CSARLEEQFF.

The chain links TRBV29-1 to TRBJ1-3; TRBD1 aligns across 7 bases. This CDR3 is built from 13 residues. V lost 7 bases and J lost 1; bases outside the gene matches: 4. CDR1 and CDR2 (germline): SQVTM, ANQGSEA. For the CDR3, the DNA is TGCAGCGGTCTCAGGGGGTCTGGAAACACCATATATTTT. Its translation is CSGLRGSGNTIYF.

The genes are TRBV6-1 and TRBJ2-7; possible D gene TRBD1, 6 bases. This CDR3 is built from 13 residues. Trimming pared 3 bases from V and 6 bases from J, leaving 12 bases between. Per germline, CDR1 MNHNS and CDR2 SASEGT. The CDR3 bases are TGTGCCAGCAGTGAGAGGGGACATGGCGAGCAGTACTTC. The encoded protein is CASSERGHGEQYF.

The chain is built from TRBV27 and TRBJ2-2, with 8 positions matching TRBD2. Germline V CDR1 and CDR2: MNHEY, SMNVEV (reference sequence). The J segment lost 4 bases and the V segment lost 0 bases, leaving 7 bases of the junction unmatched. The CDR3 runs to 17 residues. The CDR3 loop reads CASSLSWSGRSTGELFF. CDR3 sequence (DNA): TGTGCCAGCAGTTTATCATGGAGCGGGAGAAGCACCGGGGAGCTGTTTTTT.

The rearrangement joins TRBV4-3 to TRBJ2-7, with D unclear. This CDR3 is 13 amino acids long. Germline lookup yields CDR1 LGHNA and CDR2 YSLEER. Trimming took off 0 bases at V and 2 bases at J, with 5 bases between the two ends. The CDR3 DNA reads as TGCGCCAGCAGCCAAGATCGAGCCTACGAGCAGTACTTC. Its translation is CASSQDRAYEQYF.

The J gene is TRBJ2-7, the V gene TRBV7-2, with 9 bases that match TRBD2. Germline CDR1 reads SGHTA; CDR2 reads FQGNSA. Germline trimming cut 7 bases from V and 2 bases from J; bases unmatched to any gene: 9. This CDR3 has 15 amino acids. This CDR3 reads CASTSRLAGPYEQYF. CDR3 in DNA: TGTGCCAGCACCTCGCGGCTAGCGGGACCCTACGAGCAGTACTTC.

In its sample, this clone was seen a few times. The V and J genes are TRBV30 and TRBJ1-5; D not certain. CDR3 length: 14 amino acids. Trimming shortened V by 0 bases and J by 3 bases, and 9 bases separated the two germline ends. Per germline, CDR1 GTSNPN and CDR2 SVGIG (reference sequence). CDR3 in DNA: TGTGCCTGGAGTGTACTAGACAACAATCAGCCCCAGCATTTT. Its translation: CAWSVLDNNQPQHF.

The chain combines TRBV2 with TRBJ1-2; D remains ambiguous. This CDR3 is 14 amino acids long. V shed 4 bases and J shed 5 bases, with 14 bases lying between them. Germline V CDR1 and CDR2: SNHLY, FYNNEI. The CDR3 sequence: CASSAESVGYGYTF. CDR3 DNA: TGTGCCAGCAGTGCTGAATCGGTGGGATATGGCTACACCTTC. The entire variable domain, with the rest obtained from reference TRBV2 and TRBJ1-2, is as follows: EPEVTQTPSHQVTQMGQEVILRCVPISNHLYFYWYRQILGQKVEFLVSFYNNEISEKSEIFDDQFSVERPDGSNFTLKIRSTKLEDSAMYFCASSAESVGYGYTFGSGTRLTVV.

The chain links TRBV15 to TRBJ2-3; TRBD2 aligns across 11 bases. The germline CDR1 and CDR2 sequences are LNHNV and YYDKDF (reference sequence). J lost 4 bases, V lost 1 base, and 10 bases had no gene match. This CDR3 is 18 amino acids long. Here the CDR3 DNA reads TGTGCCACCAGCAGAGTCTCAATCACTAGCGGGAGCCCAGATACGCAGTATTTT. It specifies CATSRVSITSGSPDTQYF.

This clone was recorded a few times. The chain is built from TRBV4-1 and TRBJ1-5; no reliable D call. The germline V gene encodes CDR1 MGHRA and CDR2 YSYEKL. The CDR3 sequence is 17 residues long. V lost 1 base and J lost 0, with 13 bases in between. As DNA, the CDR3 is TGCGCCAGCAGCCAAGTCTCGGGCGGTATTAGCAATCAGCCCCAGCATTTT. It specifies CASSQVSGGISNQPQHF.

The V gene is TRBV7-2, the J gene TRBJ2-7; 7 bases fit TRBD1. V dropped 5 bases and J dropped 6; count of bases not matched to a gene: 7. Germline CDR1 and CDR2: SGHTA and FQGNSA. The CDR3 runs to 13 residues. The CDR3 is CASSVTGVSEQYF. The DNA for the CDR3 is TGTGCCAGCAGCGTAACAGGGGTGAGCGAGCAGTACTTC.

V gene TRBV7-2 combines with J gene TRBJ2-1; 9 bases line up with TRBD2. This CDR3 is 15 amino acids long. V trimming: 5 bases; J trimming: 3 bases; junction bases outside the gene matches: 5. Germline loops: CDR1 SGHTA, CDR2 FQGNSA. The CDR3 here is CASSDRSGGYNEQFF. The DNA for the CDR3 is TGTGCCAGCAGCGACCGTAGCGGGGGCTACAATGAGCAGTTCTTC. The full variable domain, completed using reference TRBV7-2 and TRBJ2-1, is GAGVSQSPSNKVTEKGKDVELRCDPISGHTALYWYRQSLGQGLEFLIYFQGNSAPDKSGLPSDRFSAERTGGSVSTLTIQRTQQEDSAVYLCASSDRSGGYNEQFFGPGTRLTVL.

V is TRBV28 and J is TRBJ1-1; weak D call: TRBD1 (5 bases). V was shortened by 3 bases and J by 4 bases, with 15 bases between the two germline ends. This CDR3 is 15 amino acids long. Germline V gene sequence: CDR1 MDHEN, CDR2 SYDVKM. The CDR3 protein is CASSFGQTGGTEAFF. CDR3 sequence (DNA): TGTGCCAGCAGTTTTGGGCAGACGGGGGGCACTGAAGCTTTCTTT.

This chain uses TRBV28 with TRBJ1-2; D is perhaps TRBD1 (5 bases). The CDR3 spans 14 residues. Germline CDR1 reads MDHEN; CDR2 reads SYDVKM. Between the trimmed V and J ends, which lost 5 bases and 2 bases, there was a span of 12 bases. The CDR3 DNA reads as TGTGCCAGCAGTCCCTGGGGGGGAAACTATGGCTACACCTTC. Translated: CASSPWGGNYGYTF.

The chain links TRBV19 to TRBJ2-1; TRBD2 matches at 10 bases. CDR1 and CDR2 from the germline V gene are LNHDA and SQIVND (reference sequence). V lost 3 bases and J lost 4; bases outside the gene matches: 9. This CDR3 has 17 residues. DNA of the CDR3: TGTGCCAGTAGTATTGGGGCATCTAGCGGGAGATACAATGAGCAGTTCTTC. Amino acid sequence: CASSIGASSGRYNEQFF.

The chain recombines TRBV7-2 with TRBJ2-3; 11 bases line up with TRBD2. Looked up from germline, CDR1 is SGHTA and CDR2 is FQGNSA. This CDR3 comprises 16 residues. The V and J ends lost 1 base and 1 base, in that order; junction bases with no gene match: 1. The CDR3: CASSLVAGGGTDTQYF. The CDR3 coding sequence is TGTGCCAGCAGCTTAGTAGCGGGAGGGGGCACAGATACGCAGTATTTT.